Detailed here is one T cell receptor (beta chain). Its antigen is as yet unknown. The sample contains more than one DNA sequence encoding this CDR3. These data are taken from a study of shared clonotypes between healthy human individuals. General study findings and limits: Estimated richness values were generally larger in naive subsets than in memory subsets. Relative to their counterparts shared across all four donors, non-shared clonotypes exhibited diminished generation probabilities. Specimens sampled were limited to blood, with tissue repertoires likely differing.

V was trimmed by 7 bases and J by 2 bases, leaving 5 bases between them. The CDR3 covers 11 residues. Germline loops: CDR1 SGDLS, CDR2 YYNGEE. CD45RO negativity and positive selection for CCR7 defined naive CD8 cells, a population that excluded terminally differentiated effector memory CD45RA+ cells. Here immunoSEQ multiplex PCR was the method, and the copy in TCRdb shows in-frame clones only, minus some. The sample lists hundreds of thousands of clones; approximately 90% were seen once. Sequenced material: naive CD8+ T cells sorted from blood. The sequence was obtained from a man aged 25-40 years in good health. V gene TRBV9 combines with J gene TRBJ2-3; D remains unclear. CDR3 coding DNA: TGTGCCAGCGGTCCCACAGATACGCAGTATTTT. The encoded protein is CASGPTDTQYF. Full variable domain (remainder filled in from reference TRBV9 and TRBJ2-3): DSGVTQTPKHLITATGQRVTLRCSPRSGDLSVYWYQQSLDQGLQFLIQYYNGEERAKGNILERFSAQQFPDLHSELNLSSLELGDSALYFCASGPTDTQYFGPGTRLTVL.